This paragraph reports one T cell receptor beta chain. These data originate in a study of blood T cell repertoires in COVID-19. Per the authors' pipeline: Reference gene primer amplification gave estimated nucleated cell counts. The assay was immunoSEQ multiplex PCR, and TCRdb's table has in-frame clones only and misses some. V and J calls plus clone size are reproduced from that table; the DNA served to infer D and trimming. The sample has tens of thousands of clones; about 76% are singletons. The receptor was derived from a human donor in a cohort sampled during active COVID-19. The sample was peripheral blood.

The CDR3 is CASSLEAGSESPLHF. CDR3 bases: TGTGCCAGCAGCTTAGAGGCGGGCAGTGAATCACCCCTCCACTTT. This sequence joins TRBV11-2 and TRBJ1-6; D ambiguous. V was pared by 0 bases and J by 10 bases, with 13 bases between. CDR1 is SGHAT and CDR2 is FQNNGV in the germline V gene. The CDR3 extends over 15 amino acids.